Below are 28 T cell receptor beta chains sequenced from a single sample in a study of T cells expressing NK-cell markers. TCRdb re-called the 5' RACE reads; every CDR3 protein appears as one record, without DNA. This repertoire includes 300,000 to 500,000 distinct CDR3 sequences. Sequencing was done on a sample of blood T cells: a sorted CD56 or NKG2C T cell subset, CD4+ or CD8+ T cells, or bulk PBMC T cells (not recorded which). Source of these receptors: a woman aged 45-65 years in good health.

The chain is built from TRBV7-9 and TRBJ2-3; the TRBD2 assignment by TCRdb is unverifiable without DNA. The CDR3 length is 17 residues. The germline CDR1 and CDR2 sequences are SEHNR and FQNEAQ (reference sequence). The CDR3 protein is CARSGLAGSSVTDTQYF.

The chain uses TRBV2 and TRBJ1-2; the TRBD1 assignment by TCRdb is unverifiable without DNA. This CDR3 spans 12 amino acids. Germline V lookup: CDR1 SNHLY, CDR2 FYNNEI. CDR3 sequence reads: CASSWDRYGYTF.

The chain couples TRBV6-2 or TRBV6-3 to TRBJ2-5; TCRdb outputs TRBD1, but without DNA this stays unchecked. Germline values: CDR1 MNHEY, CDR2 SVGEGT. This CDR3 comprises 11 residues. This CDR3 reads CASTQGETQYF.

The chain carries TRBV6-2 or TRBV6-3 and TRBJ1-5; the TCRdb D gene call, TRBD1, has no DNA to confirm it. CDR1 MNHEY and CDR2 SVGEGT come from the germline V gene. CDR3 length equals 14 residues. CDR3 protein: CASRRTEQDQPQHF.

The rearrangement links TRBV9 to TRBJ1-2; the TRBD1 assignment by TCRdb is unverifiable without DNA. The germline CDR1 and CDR2 sequences are SGDLS and YYNGEE. The CDR3 is 13 residues long. CDR3: CASSVGTGPGYTF.

The chain carries TRBV5-1 and TRBJ1-1. CDR1 is SGHRS, CDR2 YFSETQ, per germline. This CDR3 has 13 residues. The CDR3 loop is CASSLGMNTEAFF. The full variable domain, rest sourced from reference TRBV5-1 and TRBJ1-1, is KAGVTQTPRYLIKTRGQQVTLSCSPISGHRSVSWYQQTPGQGLQFLFEYFSETQRNKGNFPGRFSGRQFSNSRSEMNVSTLELGDSALYLCASSLGMNTEAFFGQGTRLTVV.

The V and J genes are TRBV27 and TRBJ2-1; TCRdb calls TRBD1, which cannot be checked without DNA. This CDR3 spans 13 amino acids. The germline V gene encodes CDR1 MNHEY and CDR2 SMNVEV (reference sequence). CDR3 sequence: CASSPLTGHEQFF.

The chain uses TRBV12-3 or TRBV12-4 and TRBJ2-5; checking the TCRdb D call of TRBD1 is not possible without DNA. The CDR3 loop spans 17 amino acids. The CDR3 here is CASIKFGEGQGGETQYF.

The J gene is TRBJ1-1, the V gene TRBV12-5. The CDR3 consists of 13 residues. Germline V gene sequence: CDR1 LGHNT, CDR2 FRNRAP. This chain's CDR3 is CASGHQRRTEAFF.

This chain joins TRBV5-6 and TRBJ2-6; TCRdb designates TRBD1, a call that cannot be tested without DNA. The CDR3 is 16 residues long. The germline V gene encodes CDR1 SGHDT and CDR2 YYEEEE. The CDR3: CASSLERGAGANVLTF.

V and J are TRBV19 and TRBJ2-3; the D call from TCRdb, TRBD1, cannot be confirmed without DNA. CDR3 length equals 15 residues. From germline, CDR1 is LNHDA and CDR2 SQIVND (reference sequence). The CDR3 protein is CASSIGQGGMGTQYF.

The chain joins TRBV3-1 to TRBJ2-4; TCRdb returns TRBD2, unconfirmable since there is no DNA. Per the germline V gene, CDR1 is LGHDT and CDR2 is YNNKEL (reference sequence). CDR3 length: 14 amino acids. The CDR3 sequence: CASSQVGGENIQYF. The entire variable domain, with the rest obtained from reference TRBV3-1 and TRBJ2-4, is as follows: DTAVSQTPKYLVTQMGNDKSIKCEQNLGHDTMYWYKQDSKKFLKIMFSYNNKELIINETVPNRFSPKSPDKAHLNLHINSLELGDSAVYFCASSQVGGENIQYFGAGTRLSVL.

The CDR3 sequence: CASSVAGGRGYEQFF. The genes are TRBV9 and TRBJ2-1; TCRdb calls TRBD2, which cannot be checked without DNA. This CDR3 has 15 residues. Looked up from germline, CDR1 is SGDLS and CDR2 is YYNGEE.

The gene calls are TRBV14 and TRBJ2-3. There are 15 residues in the CDR3. Germline assignment: CDR1 SGHDN and CDR2 FVKESK. The CDR3 region is CASSQTYPYTDTQYF.

The chain is built from TRBV6-5 and TRBJ2-1. Per the germline V gene, CDR1 is MNHEY and CDR2 is SVGAGI. The CDR3 has 13 residues. The CDR3 sequence is CASSYSYGNEQFF.

CDR3 amino acids: CASSFAGTGMKEQYF. V gene TRBV6-1 combines with J gene TRBJ2-7; TCRdb designates TRBD1, a call that cannot be tested without DNA. Per germline, CDR1 MNHNS and CDR2 SASEGT. The CDR3 contains 15 residues.

The J gene is TRBJ2-1, the V gene TRBV30; TCRdb reports TRBD1, a call that lacks DNA to check it against. The germline CDR1 and CDR2 sequences are GTSNPN and SVGIG (reference sequence). The CDR3 totals 15 residues. The CDR3 sequence: CAGTPPGPGVGEQFF.

The chain joins TRBV13 to TRBJ2-1; lacking DNA, the TRBD2 call made by TCRdb goes unchecked. CDR1 is PRHDT and CDR2 is FYEKMQ in the germline V gene (reference sequence). CDR3 length: 15 residues. CDR3 in amino acids: CASSLLAGVQYEQFF.

The chain joins TRBV14 to TRBJ2-2; checking the TCRdb D call of TRBD1 is not possible without DNA. CDR3 length: 16 residues. Germline lookup yields CDR1 SGHDN and CDR2 FVKESK. CDR3 residues: CASSQGMWGDTGELFF.

Here the CDR3 reads CASSVQRGTDTQYF. The gene calls are TRBV2 and TRBJ2-3; absent DNA, TCRdb's TRBD2 call cannot be checked. This CDR3 is built from 14 residues. Looked up from germline, CDR1 is SNHLY and CDR2 is FYNNEI.

The V gene is TRBV11-3, the J gene TRBJ2-2; TCRdb's D call, TRBD1, is unchecked because there is no DNA. Per germline, CDR1 SGHNT and CDR2 YENEEA. CDR3 length equals 17 residues. The CDR3 sequence: CASSLAPRGAGTGELFF.

The V call is TRBV29-1, the J call TRBJ1-2; absent DNA, TCRdb's TRBD1 call cannot be checked. The germline V gene encodes CDR1 SQVTM and CDR2 ANQGSEA. CDR3 length equals 13 residues. The CDR3: CSTWTGGNYGYTF.

The chain carries TRBV27 and TRBJ2-5. The germline V gene encodes CDR1 MNHEY and CDR2 SMNVEV (reference sequence). CDR3 length: 14 residues. CDR3 loop: CASSFNMGQETQYF.

V is TRBV7-9 and J is TRBJ1-1; TCRdb names TRBD1, which stays unverified in the absence of DNA. The CDR3 runs 15 residues. Germline-derived CDR1 and CDR2 are SEHNR and FQNEAQ (reference sequence). The CDR3 is CASSATRDRAPEAFF. Together with reference TRBV7-9 and TRBJ1-1, the CDR3 gives the full variable domain: DTGVSQNPRHKITKRGQNVTFRCDPISEHNRLYWYRQTLGQGPEFLTYFQNEAQLEKSRLLSDRFSAERPKGSFSTLEIQRTEQGDSAMYLCASSATRDRAPEAFFGQGTRLTVV.

This chain uses TRBV6-6 with TRBJ2-1; TCRdb's D gene call, TRBD2, goes unchecked for lack of DNA. Looked up from germline, CDR1 is MNHNY and CDR2 is SVGAGI (reference sequence). The CDR3 has 17 residues. The CDR3 region is CASSYSFGLAGYNEQFF.

CDR3 protein: CASSYLGLQETQYF. The rearrangement joins TRBV6-5 to TRBJ2-5; absent DNA, TCRdb's TRBD2 call cannot be checked. The germline V gene has CDR1 MNHEY and CDR2 SVGAGI. The CDR3 sequence is 14 residues long.

The chain is built from TRBV4-1 and TRBJ1-5; without DNA, the TCRdb call of TRBD1 cannot be checked. From germline, CDR1 is MGHRA and CDR2 YSYEKL. The CDR3 covers 18 residues. CDR3 amino acids: CASSQEDRGKISNQPQHF.

This chain links TRBV4-1 with TRBJ1-2; there is no DNA to check the TCRdb D call of TRBD1. CDR1 MGHRA and CDR2 YSYEKL come from the germline V gene. CDR3 length: 16 residues. This CDR3 reads CASSHTDRDPNYGYTF.